This T cell receptor beta chain was captured in a study of T cells after yellow fever vaccination. TCRdb re-called the 5' RACE reads with MiXCR, one entry per CDR3 protein. The sample lists 300,000 to 450,000 distinct CDR3 sequences, around 8.1% occurring once. This clonotype was sampled from a man aged 18 to 29 who received the YFV17D yellow fever vaccine. The sequencing used PBMCs, collected more than 40 days after the first yellow fever vaccination.

CDR3 nucleotide sequence: TGTGCCAGCAGCTTAGAAACAGAGAGCTCCTACAATGAGCAGTTCTTC. It codes for CASSLETESSYNEQFF. J is TRBJ2-1 and V is TRBV7-9; D is unclear. The V end was cut by 1 base, the J end by 0 bases, with 10 bases between. The CDR3 consists of 16 residues. Germline V gene sequence: CDR1 SEHNR, CDR2 FQNEAQ (reference sequence).